Listed below are T cell receptor beta chains from one sample, sequenced in a study of T cell repertoires in cytomegalovirus infection. These receptors lack a known antigen. TCRdb ran MiXCR on the reads and lists one entry per CDR3 protein. The table lists fewer than 1,000,000 distinct CDR3 sequences, less than 40% of them singletons. The specimen was cultured CD8+ T cells from PBMCs, collected from culture after CMV antigen stimulation. Every receptor here comes from a human donor in good health (CMV status not recorded). Some clones in this sample may be carry-over from other donors' samples. CDR3s include the opening cysteine and the closing phenylalanine or tryptophan. Fields, in order: V gene, D gene, clone size, J gene, CDR3 protein. A D gene is named only where the DNA matches it firmly. The size of a clone is reported for some rows only, either as once, few or many, or as a class for expanded clones.

v_call: TRBV6-8; d_call: NA; clone_size: once; j_call: TRBJ1-6; cdr3_aa: CASTPGGVGDSPLHF
v_call: TRBV6-5; d_call: NA; clone_size: many; j_call: TRBJ2-2; cdr3_aa: CASSYLGTGELFF
v_call: TRBV10-2; d_call: NA; clone_size: few; j_call: TRBJ1-5; cdr3_aa: CASSEWGPNYNQPQHF
v_call: TRBV7-6; d_call: NA; clone_size: NA; j_call: TRBJ1-3; cdr3_aa: CASSPGLGSGNTIYF
v_call: TRBV29-1; d_call: NA; clone_size: few; j_call: TRBJ2-3; cdr3_aa: CSVVRGQSTDTQYF
v_call: TRBV6-1; d_call: TRBD1; clone_size: few; j_call: TRBJ2-1; cdr3_aa: CASSARGTGAFF
v_call: TRBV7-9; d_call: NA; clone_size: NA; j_call: TRBJ2-7; cdr3_aa: CASSSGTVQYEQYF
v_call: TRBV7-8; d_call: NA; clone_size: many; j_call: TRBJ1-1; cdr3_aa: CASSLIGALNTEAFF
v_call: TRBV12-3/TRBV12-4; d_call: TRBD1; clone_size: NA; j_call: TRBJ2-2; cdr3_aa: CASSLRGPTAGELFF
v_call: TRBV2; d_call: TRBD1; clone_size: few; j_call: TRBJ1-1; cdr3_aa: CASSPDRGRNTEAFF
v_call: TRBV6-5; d_call: TRBD1; clone_size: NA; j_call: TRBJ1-2; cdr3_aa: CASSFKTGDYGYTF
v_call: TRBV7-6; d_call: NA; clone_size: many; j_call: TRBJ2-1; cdr3_aa: CASSFRTTLSSYNEQFF
v_call: TRBV24-1; d_call: NA; clone_size: NA; j_call: TRBJ1-1; cdr3_aa: CATSDDDTEAFF
v_call: TRBV29-1; d_call: NA; clone_size: few; j_call: TRBJ2-6; cdr3_aa: CSVLLFRDGLKGGANVLTF
v_call: TRBV19; d_call: NA; clone_size: few; j_call: TRBJ2-1; cdr3_aa: CASSIVPGTQEQFF
v_call: TRBV18; d_call: NA; clone_size: NA; j_call: TRBJ1-2; cdr3_aa: CASSLIPRVGNYGYTF
v_call: TRBV19; d_call: TRBD2; clone_size: few; j_call: TRBJ2-1; cdr3_aa: CASSRMGRGGYNEQFF
v_call: TRBV6-2/TRBV6-3; d_call: TRBD2; clone_size: NA; j_call: TRBJ2-5; cdr3_aa: CASDLAGAPQETQYF
v_call: TRBV19; d_call: TRBD1; clone_size: NA; j_call: TRBJ1-1; cdr3_aa: CASSIDGGQGGTEAFF
v_call: TRBV19; d_call: TRBD2; clone_size: few; j_call: TRBJ2-1; cdr3_aa: CASRTSGSPFNEQFF
v_call: TRBV19; d_call: TRBD1; clone_size: NA; j_call: TRBJ2-7; cdr3_aa: CASSGQGAPWYEQYF
v_call: TRBV19; d_call: TRBD1; clone_size: few; j_call: TRBJ2-2; cdr3_aa: CASSITGGATGELFF
v_call: TRBV10-3; d_call: NA; clone_size: NA; j_call: TRBJ2-1; cdr3_aa: CAITPSSEMVYNEQFF
v_call: TRBV7-9; d_call: NA; clone_size: NA; j_call: TRBJ1-6; cdr3_aa: CASSEPPNSPLHF
v_call: TRBV12-3/TRBV12-4; d_call: NA; clone_size: few; j_call: TRBJ1-2; cdr3_aa: CASSLGTAEGYTF
v_call: TRBV19; d_call: NA; clone_size: NA; j_call: TRBJ1-1; cdr3_aa: CASRVGGQGEAFF
v_call: TRBV5-4; d_call: NA; clone_size: NA; j_call: TRBJ1-1; cdr3_aa: CASSSLLGTPEAFF
v_call: TRBV5-6; d_call: NA; clone_size: few; j_call: TRBJ2-4; cdr3_aa: CASSFTFPNIQYF
v_call: TRBV5-3; d_call: TRBD2; clone_size: NA; j_call: TRBJ2-7; cdr3_aa: CASSFQEGLAGEQYF
v_call: TRBV6-5; d_call: TRBD1; clone_size: NA; j_call: TRBJ1-2; cdr3_aa: CASSVRQGAAGYGYTF
v_call: TRBV6-2/TRBV6-3; d_call: TRBD1; clone_size: many; j_call: TRBJ2-2; cdr3_aa: CASSTPDRELTGELFF
v_call: TRBV15; d_call: NA; clone_size: NA; j_call: TRBJ1-2; cdr3_aa: CATSRVPSGSDGYTF
v_call: TRBV5-1; d_call: NA; clone_size: few; j_call: TRBJ1-5; cdr3_aa: CASTGVGDQPQHF
v_call: TRBV7-9; d_call: TRBD1; clone_size: few; j_call: TRBJ2-3; cdr3_aa: CASSPRDRGLADTQYF
v_call: TRBV14; d_call: TRBD1; clone_size: NA; j_call: TRBJ2-5; cdr3_aa: CASSQLTGDLGETQYF
v_call: TRBV4-1; d_call: TRBD1; clone_size: few; j_call: TRBJ1-4; cdr3_aa: CASSQLQGANEKLFF